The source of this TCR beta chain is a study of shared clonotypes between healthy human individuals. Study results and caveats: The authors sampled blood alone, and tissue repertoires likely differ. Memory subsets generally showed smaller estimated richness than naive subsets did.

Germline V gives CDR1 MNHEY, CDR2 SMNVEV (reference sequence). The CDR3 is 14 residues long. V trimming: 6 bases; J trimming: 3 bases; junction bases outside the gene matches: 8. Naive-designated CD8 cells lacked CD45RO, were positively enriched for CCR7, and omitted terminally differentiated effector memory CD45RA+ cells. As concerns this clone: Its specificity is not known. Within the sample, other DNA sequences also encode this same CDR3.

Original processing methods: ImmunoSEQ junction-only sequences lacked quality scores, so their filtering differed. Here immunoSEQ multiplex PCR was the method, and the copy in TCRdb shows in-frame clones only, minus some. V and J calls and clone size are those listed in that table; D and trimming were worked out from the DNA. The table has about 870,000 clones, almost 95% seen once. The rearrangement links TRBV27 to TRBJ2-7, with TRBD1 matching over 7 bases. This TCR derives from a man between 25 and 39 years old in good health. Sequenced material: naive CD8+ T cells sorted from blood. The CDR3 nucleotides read TGTGCCAGCAGCCATAGGGGGCAGTTCTACGAGCAGTACTTC. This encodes CASSHRGQFYEQYF.